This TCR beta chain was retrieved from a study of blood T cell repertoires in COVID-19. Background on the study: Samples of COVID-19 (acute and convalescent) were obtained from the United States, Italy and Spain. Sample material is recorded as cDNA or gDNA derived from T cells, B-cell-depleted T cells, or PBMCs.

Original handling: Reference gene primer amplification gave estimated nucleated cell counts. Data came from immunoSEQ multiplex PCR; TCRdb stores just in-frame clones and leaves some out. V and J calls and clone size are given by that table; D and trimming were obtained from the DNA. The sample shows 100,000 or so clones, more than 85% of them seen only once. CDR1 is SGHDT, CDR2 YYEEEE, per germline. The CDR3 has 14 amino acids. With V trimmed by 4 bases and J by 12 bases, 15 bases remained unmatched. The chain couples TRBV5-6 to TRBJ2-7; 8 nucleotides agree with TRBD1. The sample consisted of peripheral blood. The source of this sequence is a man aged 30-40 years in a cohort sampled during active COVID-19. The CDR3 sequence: CASSGTGHDDSWYF. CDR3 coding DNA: TGTGCCAGCAGCGGGACAGGCCACGACGACTCTTGGTACTTC.